The rows below give T cell receptor beta chains drawn from one sample of a study of cytomegalovirus exposure and HLA in healthy donors. TCRdb keeps only in-frame clones here, not all; method: immunoSEQ multiplex PCR. The sample shows almost 200,000 clones, over 75% of them seen only once. Sequenced material: PBMCs. These receptor sequences come from a woman aged 45-65 years in good health and CMV-seronegative. Each CDR3 is given with its conserved first and last residue. The order of the fields is J gene, clone size, V gene, D gene, CDR3 protein, CDR3 DNA. The D gene is left open where the match is weak. Clone size is not always given. Where it is, it says once, few, many or a class for expanded clones.

j_gene: TRBJ1-3; abundance: once; v_gene: TRBV6-5; d_gene: NA; CDR3aa: CASSPRVNSGNTIYF; CDR3nt: TGTGCCAGCAGCCCCCGGGTTAACTCTGGAAACACCATATATTTT
j_gene: TRBJ2-7; abundance: NA; v_gene: TRBV7-6; d_gene: NA; CDR3aa: CASSLAAGPSYEQYF; CDR3nt: TGTGCCAGCAGCTTAGCGGCGGGGCCTTCCTACGAGCAGTACTTC
j_gene: TRBJ2-2; abundance: few; v_gene: TRBV21-1; d_gene: NA; CDR3aa: CASSKDGTGIQREGDGELFF; CDR3nt: TGTGCCAGCAGCAAGGACGGGACAGGGATACAGCGGGAGGGAGACGGGGAGCTGTTTTTT
j_gene: TRBJ1-1; abundance: NA; v_gene: TRBV6-5; d_gene: NA; CDR3aa: CATQSPAGANTEAFF; CDR3nt: TGTGCCACGCAAAGCCCTGCAGGGGCTAACACTGAAGCTTTCTTT
j_gene: TRBJ2-1; abundance: once; v_gene: TRBV2; d_gene: NA; CDR3aa: CASKRRTPDNEQFF; CDR3nt: TGTGCCAGCAAGCGCCGGACTCCCGACAATGAGCAGTTCTTC
j_gene: TRBJ2-5; abundance: NA; v_gene: TRBV19; d_gene: NA; CDR3aa: CASSIRETQYF; CDR3nt: TGTGCCAGTAGTATACGGGAGACCCAGTACTTC
j_gene: TRBJ1-2; abundance: NA; v_gene: TRBV4-1; d_gene: NA; CDR3aa: CASSQDNAGLYGYTF; CDR3nt: TGCGCCAGCAGCCAAGATAACGCAGGGCTATATGGCTACACCTTC
j_gene: TRBJ2-1; abundance: NA; v_gene: TRBV15; d_gene: NA; CDR3aa: CATSSGRVGGPEQFF; CDR3nt: TGTGCCACCAGCAGCGGCAGGGTCGGCGGCCCTGAGCAGTTCTTC
j_gene: TRBJ2-7; abundance: NA; v_gene: TRBV19; d_gene: TRBD2; CDR3aa: CASSISGTSVNF; CDR3nt: TGTGCCAGTAGTATAAGCGGGACGTCAGTGAACTTC
j_gene: TRBJ1-5; abundance: NA; v_gene: TRBV19; d_gene: NA; CDR3aa: CASSLGPSSGNQPQHF; CDR3nt: TGTGCCAGTAGTTTGGGGCCCTCGTCGGGCAATCAGCCCCAGCATTTT
j_gene: TRBJ1-2; abundance: NA; v_gene: TRBV5-6; d_gene: NA; CDR3aa: CASTLGTGNYGYTF; CDR3nt: TGTGCCAGCACCCTTGGAACGGGGAACTATGGCTACACCTTC
j_gene: TRBJ2-7; abundance: once; v_gene: TRBV6-5; d_gene: TRBD2; CDR3aa: CASRSAGGGEQYF; CDR3nt: TGTGCCAGCAGGTCGGCGGGAGGGGGCGAGCAGTACTTC
j_gene: TRBJ2-3; abundance: NA; v_gene: TRBV30; d_gene: NA; CDR3aa: CAWRARSGWGTDTQYF; CDR3nt: TGTGCCTGGAGAGCCAGATCAGGGTGGGGCACAGATACGCAGTATTTT
j_gene: TRBJ2-1; abundance: NA; v_gene: TRBV28; d_gene: NA; CDR3aa: CASSSPPHEQFF; CDR3nt: TGTGCCAGCAGTTCCCCTCCCCATGAGCAGTTCTTC
j_gene: TRBJ2-2; abundance: NA; v_gene: TRBV6-5; d_gene: NA; CDR3aa: CASSSPTGRTGELFF; CDR3nt: TGTGCCAGCAGTTCCCCGACAGGGAGGACCGGGGAGCTGTTTTTT
j_gene: TRBJ2-7; abundance: NA; v_gene: TRBV27; d_gene: TRBD1; CDR3aa: CASSKTGGSYEQYF; CDR3nt: TGTGCCAGCAGCAAGACAGGGGGCTCCTACGAGCAGTACTTC
j_gene: TRBJ1-4; abundance: few; v_gene: TRBV18; d_gene: NA; CDR3aa: CASSHGAKNEKLFF; CDR3nt: TGTGCCAGCTCCCACGGAGCAAAGAATGAAAAACTGTTTTTT
j_gene: TRBJ1-4; abundance: NA; v_gene: TRBV28; d_gene: TRBD1; CDR3aa: CASSLGGQVGREKLFF; CDR3nt: TGTGCCAGCAGTCTAGGCGGACAGGTGGGAAGGGAAAAACTGTTTTTT
j_gene: TRBJ1-4; abundance: NA; v_gene: TRBV6-5; d_gene: NA; CDR3aa: CASSHDTGANEKLFF; CDR3nt: TGTGCCAGCAGCCACGATACCGGGGCTAATGAAAAACTGTTTTTT
j_gene: TRBJ1-1; abundance: NA; v_gene: TRBV19; d_gene: NA; CDR3aa: CASSIMGEAEAFF; CDR3nt: TGTGCCAGTAGTATAATGGGGGAGGCTGAAGCTTTCTTT
j_gene: TRBJ2-1; abundance: few; v_gene: TRBV5-1; d_gene: NA; CDR3aa: CASSLYGDGSNEQFF; CDR3nt: TGCGCCAGCAGCTTGTACGGGGATGGGTCCAATGAGCAGTTCTTC
j_gene: TRBJ2-7; abundance: NA; v_gene: TRBV4-1; d_gene: NA; CDR3aa: CASSQGSRGYEQYF; CDR3nt: TGCGCCAGCAGCCAGGGTAGCCGGGGTTACGAGCAGTACTTC
j_gene: TRBJ1-1; abundance: NA; v_gene: TRBV6-1; d_gene: NA; CDR3aa: CASSQGATANTEAFF; CDR3nt: TGTGCCAGCAGTCAAGGGGCGACAGCGAACACTGAAGCTTTCTTT
j_gene: TRBJ1-2; abundance: few; v_gene: TRBV7-2; d_gene: NA; CDR3aa: CASSWTLAVTNYGYTF; CDR3nt: TGTGCCAGCAGCTGGACATTGGCGGTGACTAACTATGGCTACACCTTC
j_gene: TRBJ2-3; abundance: NA; v_gene: TRBV5-1; d_gene: TRBD2; CDR3aa: CASSSSGTSGRGGDTQYF; CDR3nt: TGCGCCAGCAGCTCCTCCGGGACTAGCGGGCGGGGGGGAGATACGCAGTATTTT
j_gene: TRBJ1-1; abundance: few; v_gene: TRBV7-2; d_gene: TRBD1; CDR3aa: CASSHGQAMNTEAFF; CDR3nt: TGTGCCAGCAGCCACGGACAGGCCATGAACACTGAAGCTTTCTTT
j_gene: TRBJ2-5; abundance: NA; v_gene: TRBV6-5; d_gene: TRBD2; CDR3aa: CASSMGLAGTQYF; CDR3nt: TGTGCCAGCAGTATGGGACTAGCGGGAACCCAGTACTTC
j_gene: TRBJ1-5; abundance: NA; v_gene: TRBV11-2; d_gene: TRBD1; CDR3aa: CASSLGTGWNQPQHF; CDR3nt: TGTGCCAGCAGCTTAGGGACAGGGTGGAATCAGCCCCAGCATTTT
j_gene: TRBJ2-1; abundance: once; v_gene: TRBV27; d_gene: TRBD2; CDR3aa: CASSASGLAGVLSYNEQFF; CDR3nt: TGTGCCAGCAGTGCCTCGGGACTAGCGGGAGTGCTGTCCTACAATGAGCAGTTCTTC
j_gene: TRBJ1-1; abundance: NA; v_gene: TRBV7-9; d_gene: TRBD1; CDR3aa: CASTSGGTGDHTEAFF; CDR3nt: TGTGCCAGCACTTCAGGCGGGACAGGGGACCACACTGAAGCTTTCTTT
j_gene: TRBJ2-1; abundance: NA; v_gene: TRBV14; d_gene: TRBD2; CDR3aa: CASSHRGGPLSQFF; CDR3nt: TGTGCCAGCAGCCACCGCGGGGGACCCCTCTCGCAGTTCTTC
j_gene: TRBJ2-5; abundance: NA; v_gene: TRBV28; d_gene: TRBD1; CDR3aa: CASTPVGRWTGREETQYF; CDR3nt: TGTGCCAGCACCCCGGTGGGGCGGTGGACAGGACGTGAGGAGACCCAGTACTTC
j_gene: TRBJ2-7; abundance: NA; v_gene: TRBV12-5; d_gene: TRBD2; CDR3aa: CASGLGGRAYEQYF; CDR3nt: TGTGCTAGTGGTTTGGGAGGGAGGGCCTACGAGCAGTACTTC
j_gene: TRBJ2-7; abundance: NA; v_gene: TRBV28; d_gene: NA; CDR3aa: CASNIGDSEQYF; CDR3nt: TGTGCCAGCAACATAGGGGACTCCGAGCAGTACTTC
j_gene: TRBJ1-4; abundance: NA; v_gene: TRBV4-1; d_gene: NA; CDR3aa: CASSQSGGQQNEKLFF; CDR3nt: TGCGCCAGCAGCCAAAGTGGCGGACAACAAAATGAAAAACTGTTTTTT
j_gene: TRBJ2-5; abundance: NA; v_gene: TRBV18; d_gene: TRBD1; CDR3aa: CASSPSRGQETQYF; CDR3nt: TGTGCCAGCTCACCAAGCAGGGGGCAAGAGACCCAGTACTTC
j_gene: TRBJ2-7; abundance: NA; v_gene: TRBV5-1; d_gene: NA; CDR3aa: CASSLGDMYSYEQYF; CDR3nt: TGCGCCAGCAGCTTGGGGGACATGTACTCCTACGAGCAGTACTTC
j_gene: TRBJ2-7; abundance: NA; v_gene: TRBV2; d_gene: NA; CDR3aa: CASAEDGMRAYEQYF; CDR3nt: TGTGCCAGCGCCGAAGACGGGATGCGGGCCTACGAGCAGTACTTC
j_gene: TRBJ1-2; abundance: NA; v_gene: TRBV5-6; d_gene: NA; CDR3aa: CASSYLTGHGYTF; CDR3nt: TGTGCCAGCAGCTACCTTACAGGTCATGGCTACACCTTC
j_gene: TRBJ2-7; abundance: NA; v_gene: TRBV18; d_gene: TRBD1; CDR3aa: CASSTGQGYYEQYF; CDR3nt: TGTGCCAGCTCAACCGGACAGGGTTACTACGAGCAGTACTTC
j_gene: TRBJ2-1; abundance: NA; v_gene: TRBV9; d_gene: TRBD1; CDR3aa: CASSPPGQATSEQFF; CDR3nt: TGTGCCAGCAGCCCACCGGGACAGGCGACGAGTGAGCAGTTCTTC
j_gene: TRBJ2-6; abundance: NA; v_gene: TRBV6-5; d_gene: NA; CDR3aa: CASSYAWGAGANVLTF; CDR3nt: TGTGCCAGCAGTTACGCCTGGGGGGCTGGGGCCAACGTCCTGACTTTC
j_gene: TRBJ2-1; abundance: NA; v_gene: TRBV6-5; d_gene: TRBD2; CDR3aa: CASSWTSGKNEQFF; CDR3nt: TGTGCCAGCAGTTGGACTAGCGGGAAGAATGAGCAGTTCTTC